Below, one TCR beta chain is given with its context. The antigen is unknown. Per the germline V gene, CDR1 is MNHNS and CDR2 is SASEGT. The CDR3 length is 17 residues. The V gene end was trimmed by 3 bases and the J gene end by 1 base; junction bases not matched to a gene: 10. TCRdb's copy holds only in-frame clones and misses some; the assay was immunoSEQ multiplex PCR. The data contain just over 2,000,000 clones, roughly 96% of them singletons. The data belong to a study of shared clonotypes between healthy human individuals. Overall study findings and caveats: Non-shared clonotypes had lower generation probabilities than clonotypes shared by all four sorted-subset donors. Across a handful of donors, naive CD4 shared approximately 4.5%, naive CD8 less than 4%, memory CD4 roughly 2.4%, memory CD8 about 0.4%.

The source of this sequence is a man between 18 and 35 years old in good health. Material for sequencing was naive CD4+ T cells sorted from blood. Subset given: CD45RA+ positively selected. V and J are TRBV6-1 and TRBJ1-2, with 8 bases fitting TRBD1. This chain's CDR3 is CASSEGTGDTNNYGYTF. For the CDR3, the DNA is TGTGCCAGCAGTGAGGGGACAGGCGACACCAATAACTATGGCTACACCTTC.